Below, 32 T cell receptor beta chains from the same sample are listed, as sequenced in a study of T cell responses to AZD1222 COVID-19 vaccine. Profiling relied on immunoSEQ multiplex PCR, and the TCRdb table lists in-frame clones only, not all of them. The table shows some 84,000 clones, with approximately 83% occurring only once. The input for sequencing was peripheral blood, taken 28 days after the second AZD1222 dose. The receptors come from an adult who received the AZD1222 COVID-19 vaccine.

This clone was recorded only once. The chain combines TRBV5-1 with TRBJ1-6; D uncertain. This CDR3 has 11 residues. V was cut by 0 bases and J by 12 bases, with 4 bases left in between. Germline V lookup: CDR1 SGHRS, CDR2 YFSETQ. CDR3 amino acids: CASSLDGPLHF. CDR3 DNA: TGCGCCAGCAGCTTGGATGGACCCCTCCACTTT.

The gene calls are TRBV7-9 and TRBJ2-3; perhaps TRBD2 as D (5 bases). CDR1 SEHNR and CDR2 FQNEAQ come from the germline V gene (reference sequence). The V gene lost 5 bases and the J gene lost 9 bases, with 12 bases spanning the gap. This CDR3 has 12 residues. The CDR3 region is CASSPGVGTQYF. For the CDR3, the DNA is TGTGCCAGCAGCCCCGGGGTTGGGACGCAGTATTTT.

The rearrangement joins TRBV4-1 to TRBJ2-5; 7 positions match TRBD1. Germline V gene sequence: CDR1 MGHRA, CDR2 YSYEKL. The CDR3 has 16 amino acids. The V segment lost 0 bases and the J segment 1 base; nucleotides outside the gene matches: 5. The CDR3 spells CASSQDPYRGQETQYF. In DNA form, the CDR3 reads TGCGCCAGCAGCCAAGACCCTTACAGGGGCCAAGAGACCCAGTACTTC.

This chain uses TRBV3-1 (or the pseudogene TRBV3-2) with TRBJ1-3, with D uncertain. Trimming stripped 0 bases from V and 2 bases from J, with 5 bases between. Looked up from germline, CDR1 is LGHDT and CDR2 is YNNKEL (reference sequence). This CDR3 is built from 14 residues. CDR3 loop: CASSQERPGNTIYF. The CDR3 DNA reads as TGTGCCAGCAGCCAAGAACGTCCTGGAAACACCATATATTTT.

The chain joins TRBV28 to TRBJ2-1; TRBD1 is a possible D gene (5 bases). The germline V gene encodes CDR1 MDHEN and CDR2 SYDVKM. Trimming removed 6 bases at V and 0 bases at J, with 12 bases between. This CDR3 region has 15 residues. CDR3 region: CASSAPQGSYNEQFF. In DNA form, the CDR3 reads TGTGCCAGCAGCGCCCCCCAGGGCTCCTACAATGAGCAGTTCTTC.

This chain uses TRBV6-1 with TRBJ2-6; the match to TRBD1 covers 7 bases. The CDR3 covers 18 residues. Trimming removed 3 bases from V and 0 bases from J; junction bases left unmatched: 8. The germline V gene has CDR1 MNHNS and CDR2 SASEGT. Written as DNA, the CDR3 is TGTGCCAGCAGTGACAGGACAGGCCCTTACTCTGGGGCCAACGTCCTGACTTTC. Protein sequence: CASSDRTGPYSGANVLTF.

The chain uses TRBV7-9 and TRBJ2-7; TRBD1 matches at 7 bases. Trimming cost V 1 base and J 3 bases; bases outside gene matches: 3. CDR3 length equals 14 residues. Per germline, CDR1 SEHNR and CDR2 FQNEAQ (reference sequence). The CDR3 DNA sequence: TGTGCCAGCAGCTTAGGGGCAGGGGGCTACGAGCAGTACTTC. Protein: CASSLGAGGYEQYF.

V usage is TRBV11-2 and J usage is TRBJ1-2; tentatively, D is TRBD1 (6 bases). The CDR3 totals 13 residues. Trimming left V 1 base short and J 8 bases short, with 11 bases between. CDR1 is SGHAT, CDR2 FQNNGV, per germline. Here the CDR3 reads CASSLGQVRGYTF. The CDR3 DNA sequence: TGTGCCAGCAGCTTAGGACAGGTTAGAGGCTACACCTTC. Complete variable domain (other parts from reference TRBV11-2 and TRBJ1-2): EAGVAQSPRYKIIEKRQSVAFWCNPISGHATLYWYQQILGQGPKLLIQFQNNGVVDDSQLPKDRFSAERLKGVDSTLKIQPAKLEDSAVYLCASSLGQVRGYTFGSGTRLTVV.

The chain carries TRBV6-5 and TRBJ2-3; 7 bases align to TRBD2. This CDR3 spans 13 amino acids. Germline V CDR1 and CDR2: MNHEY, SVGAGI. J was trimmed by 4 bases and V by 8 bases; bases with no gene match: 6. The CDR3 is CASGGVGPDTQYF. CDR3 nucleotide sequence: TGTGCCAGCGGGGGGGTTGGCCCAGATACGCAGTATTTT.

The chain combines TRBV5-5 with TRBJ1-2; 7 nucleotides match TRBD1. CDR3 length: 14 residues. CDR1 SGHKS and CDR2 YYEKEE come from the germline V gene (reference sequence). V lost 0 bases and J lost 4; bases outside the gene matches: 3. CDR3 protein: CASSLGQGPYGYTF. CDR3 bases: TGTGCCAGCAGCTTGGGACAGGGCCCCTATGGCTACACCTTC.

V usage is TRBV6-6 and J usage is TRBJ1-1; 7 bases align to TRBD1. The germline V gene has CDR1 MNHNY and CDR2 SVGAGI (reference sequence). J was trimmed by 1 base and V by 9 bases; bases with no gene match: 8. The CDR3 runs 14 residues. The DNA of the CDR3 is TGTGCCAGTTTGGACAGGCACCAGAACACTGAAGCTTTCTTT. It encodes CASLDRHQNTEAFF.

CDR3 nucleotide sequence: TGTGCCAGCAGTTTATCAGGACTAGCGGGGAGCACAGATACGCAGTATTTT. It specifies CASSLSGLAGSTDTQYF. The V gene is TRBV28, the J gene TRBJ2-3, with 12 bases that match TRBD2. This CDR3 contains 17 residues. From germline, CDR1 is MDHEN and CDR2 SYDVKM. The junction had 2 bases not matched to a gene; V was cut back by 1 base and J by 0 bases. Complete variable domain (other parts from reference TRBV28 and TRBJ2-3): DVKVTQSSRYLVKRTGEKVFLECVQDMDHENMFWYRQDPGLGLRLIYFSYDVKMKEKGDIPEGYSVSREKKERFSLILESASTNQTSMYLCASSLSGLAGSTDTQYFGPGTRLTVL.

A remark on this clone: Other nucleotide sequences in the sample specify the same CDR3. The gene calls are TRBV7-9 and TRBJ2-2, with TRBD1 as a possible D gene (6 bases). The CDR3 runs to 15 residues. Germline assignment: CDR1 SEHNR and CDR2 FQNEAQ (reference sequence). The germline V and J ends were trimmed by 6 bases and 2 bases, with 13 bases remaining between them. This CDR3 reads CASRPGQANTGELFF. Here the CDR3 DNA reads TGTGCCAGCAGGCCGGGACAAGCCAACACCGGGGAGCTGTTTTTT. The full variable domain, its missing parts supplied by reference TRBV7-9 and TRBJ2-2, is DTGVSQNPRHKITKRGQNVTFRCDPISEHNRLYWYRQTLGQGPEFLTYFQNEAQLEKSRLLSDRFSAERPKGSFSTLEIQRTEQGDSAMYLCASRPGQANTGELFFGEGSRLTVL.

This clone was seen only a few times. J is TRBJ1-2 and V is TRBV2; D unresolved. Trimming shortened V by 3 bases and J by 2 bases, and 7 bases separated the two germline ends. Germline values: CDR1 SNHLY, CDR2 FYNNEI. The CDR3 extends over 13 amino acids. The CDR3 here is CASSDVGNYGYTF. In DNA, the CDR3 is TGTGCCAGCAGTGACGTGGGGAACTATGGCTACACCTTC.

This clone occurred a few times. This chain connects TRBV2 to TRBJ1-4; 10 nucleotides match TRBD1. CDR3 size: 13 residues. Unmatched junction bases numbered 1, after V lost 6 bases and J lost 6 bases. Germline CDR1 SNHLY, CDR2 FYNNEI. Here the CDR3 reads CASRTGGYEKLFF. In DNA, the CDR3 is TGTGCCAGCAGGACAGGGGGCTATGAAAAACTGTTTTTT.

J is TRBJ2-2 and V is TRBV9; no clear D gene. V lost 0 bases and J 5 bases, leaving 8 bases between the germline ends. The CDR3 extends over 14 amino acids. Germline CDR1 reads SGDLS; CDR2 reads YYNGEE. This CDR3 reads CASSVALGTGELFF. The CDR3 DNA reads TGTGCCAGCAGCGTAGCTTTGGGAACCGGGGAGCTGTTTTTT.

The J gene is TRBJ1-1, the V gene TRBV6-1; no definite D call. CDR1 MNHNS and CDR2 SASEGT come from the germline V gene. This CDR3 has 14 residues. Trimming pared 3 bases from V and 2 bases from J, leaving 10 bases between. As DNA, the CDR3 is TGTGCCAGCAGTGATGGTAGGGCCAACACTGAAGCTTTCTTT. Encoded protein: CASSDGRANTEAFF.

The chain's CDR3 is CAWRLAGNTGELFF. The DNA for the CDR3 is TGTGCCTGGAGACTAGCGGGAAACACCGGGGAGCTGTTTTTT. The J gene is TRBJ2-2, the V gene TRBV30, with 10 bases matching TRBD2. J lost 2 bases, V lost 3 bases, and 0 bases had no gene match. The CDR3 runs 14 residues. Germline V gene sequence: CDR1 GTSNPN, CDR2 SVGIG (reference sequence).

The CDR3 bases are TGTGCCAGCAGTACCGGGACAGGGTTCTCTGGGGCCAACGTCCTGACTTTC. Protein product: CASSTGTGFSGANVLTF. V gene TRBV7-9 combines with J gene TRBJ2-6; 9 bases align to TRBD1. The CDR3 covers 17 residues. V lost 6 bases, J lost 0 bases, and 6 bases stayed unmatched. CDR1 and CDR2 from the germline V gene are SEHNR and FQNEAQ (reference sequence).

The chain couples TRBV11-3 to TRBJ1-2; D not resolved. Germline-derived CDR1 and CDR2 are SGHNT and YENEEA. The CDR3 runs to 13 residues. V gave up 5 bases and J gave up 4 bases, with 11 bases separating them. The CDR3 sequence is CASSLSGFYGYTF. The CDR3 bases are TGTGCCAGCAGCCTCTCAGGCTTCTATGGCTACACCTTC.

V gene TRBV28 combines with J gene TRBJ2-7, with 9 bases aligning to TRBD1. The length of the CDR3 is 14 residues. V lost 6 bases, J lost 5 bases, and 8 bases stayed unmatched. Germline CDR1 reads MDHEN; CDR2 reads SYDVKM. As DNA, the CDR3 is TGTGCCAGCAGACTGGGACAGGGTAGGGACGAGCAGTACTTC. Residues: CASRLGQGRDEQYF.

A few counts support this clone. The DNA for the CDR3 is TGTGCCAGCAGCTTAGTTGGGACTAGCGAGAACACCGGGGAGCTGTTTTTT. This codes for CASSLVGTSENTGELFF. The V and J genes are TRBV7-9 and TRBJ2-2; 10 bases agree with TRBD2. Per the germline V gene, CDR1 is SEHNR and CDR2 is FQNEAQ (reference sequence). This CDR3 has 17 amino acids. V trimming: 1 base; J trimming: 1 base; junction bases outside the gene matches: 3.

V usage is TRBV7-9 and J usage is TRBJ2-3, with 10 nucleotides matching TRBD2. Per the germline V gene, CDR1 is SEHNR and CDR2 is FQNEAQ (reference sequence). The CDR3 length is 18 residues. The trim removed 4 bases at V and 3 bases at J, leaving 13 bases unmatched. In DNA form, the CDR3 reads TGTGCCAGCAGCTCCCGACGGGCTAGCGGGAGAGCTACAGATACGCAGTATTTT. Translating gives CASSSRRASGRATDTQYF.

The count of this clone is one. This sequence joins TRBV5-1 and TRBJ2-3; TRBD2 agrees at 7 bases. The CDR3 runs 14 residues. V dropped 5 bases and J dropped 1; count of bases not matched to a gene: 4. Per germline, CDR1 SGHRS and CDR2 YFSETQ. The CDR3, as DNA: TGCGCCAGCAGGGCGGGGGAGGGCACAGATACGCAGTATTTT. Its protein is CASRAGEGTDTQYF.

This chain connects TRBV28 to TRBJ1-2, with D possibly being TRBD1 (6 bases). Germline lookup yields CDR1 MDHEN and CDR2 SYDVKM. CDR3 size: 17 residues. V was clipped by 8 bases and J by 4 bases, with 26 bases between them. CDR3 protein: CASFAATTGGRVYGYTF. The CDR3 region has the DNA TGTGCCAGCTTTGCAGCGACAACTGGGGGGCGCGTCTATGGCTACACCTTC.

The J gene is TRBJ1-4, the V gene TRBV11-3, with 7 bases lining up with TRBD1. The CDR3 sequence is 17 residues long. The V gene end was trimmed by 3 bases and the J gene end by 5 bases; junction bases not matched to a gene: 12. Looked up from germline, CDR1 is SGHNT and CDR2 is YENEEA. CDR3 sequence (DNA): TGTGCCAGCAGCTTCACCCTTCAGGGGGGGAGGAATGAAAAACTGTTTTTT. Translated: CASSFTLQGGRNEKLFF.

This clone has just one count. The CDR3 protein is CASSLEAATEAFF. The CDR3 DNA is TGTGCCAGCAGCTTAGAGGCGGCGACTGAAGCTTTCTTT. The chain carries TRBV7-9 and TRBJ1-1, with D unclear. Trimming pared 1 base from V and 5 bases from J, leaving 8 bases between. The CDR3 sequence is 13 residues long. Germline lookup yields CDR1 SEHNR and CDR2 FQNEAQ (reference sequence).

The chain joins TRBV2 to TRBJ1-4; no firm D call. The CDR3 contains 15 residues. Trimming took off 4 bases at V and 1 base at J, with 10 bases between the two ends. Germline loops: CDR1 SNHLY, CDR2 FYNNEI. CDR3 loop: CASSAQTLTNEKLFF. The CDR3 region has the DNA TGTGCCAGCAGTGCCCAGACACTAACTAATGAAAAACTGTTTTTT. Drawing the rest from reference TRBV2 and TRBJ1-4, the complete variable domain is EPEVTQTPSHQVTQMGQEVILRCVPISNHLYFYWYRQILGQKVEFLVSFYNNEISEKSEIFDDQFSVERPDGSNFTLKIRSTKLEDSAMYFCASSAQTLTNEKLFFGSGTQLSVL.

As DNA, the CDR3 is TGTGCCAGCAGCTCAGCGGGACCCTTGAACACCGGGGAGCTGTTTTTT. Its translation: CASSSAGPLNTGELFF. This chain joins TRBV7-9 and TRBJ2-2; 7 bases align to TRBD2. V gave up 4 bases and J gave up 1 base; unmatched junction bases: 6. Germline CDR1 reads SEHNR; CDR2 reads FQNEAQ (reference sequence). The length of the CDR3 is 16 residues.

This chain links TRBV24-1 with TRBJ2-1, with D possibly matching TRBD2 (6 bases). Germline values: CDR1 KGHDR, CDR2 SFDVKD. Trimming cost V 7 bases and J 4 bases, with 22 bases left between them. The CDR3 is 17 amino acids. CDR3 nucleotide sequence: TGTGCCACCAGCGCAGCAGGGTTCCGGGACTCTTACAATGAGCAGTTCTTC. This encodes CATSAAGFRDSYNEQFF.

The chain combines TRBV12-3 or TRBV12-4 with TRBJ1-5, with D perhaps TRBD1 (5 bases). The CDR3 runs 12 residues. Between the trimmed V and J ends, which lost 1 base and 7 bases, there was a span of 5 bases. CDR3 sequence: CASSLGGQPQHF. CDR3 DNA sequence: TGTGCCAGCAGTTTAGGGGGGCAGCCCCAGCATTTT.

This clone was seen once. The CDR3 coding sequence is TGCGCCAGCAGCTACCGAACCGGGACGCCCCTATCCACAGATACGCAGTATTTT. Amino acids: CASSYRTGTPLSTDTQYF. The chain links TRBV5-1 to TRBJ2-3, with D perhaps given as TRBD1 or TRBD2 (5 bases each). Between the trimmed V and J ends, which lost 3 bases and 2 bases, there was a span of 22 bases. CDR3 size: 18 residues. Germline V gives CDR1 SGHRS, CDR2 YFSETQ. The whole variable domain, filled in from reference TRBV5-1 and TRBJ2-3, reads KAGVTQTPRYLIKTRGQQVTLSCSPISGHRSVSWYQQTPGQGLQFLFEYFSETQRNKGNFPGRFSGRQFSNSRSEMNVSTLELGDSALYLCASSYRTGTPLSTDTQYFGPGTRLTVL.